The TCR beta chain under discussion was sequenced for a study of OX40 agonist ivuxolimab in advanced cancers. Looking at the study overall: Ivuxolimab was a fully human IgG2 agonistic monoclonal antibody targeting the costimulatory receptor OX40 (CD134). Intravenous ivuxolimab was administered to patients every 2 weeks at six dose levels: 0.01, 0.1, 0.3, 1.5, 3 and 10 mg/kg. Of the roughly 52 patients in dose escalation, some 19 had hepatocellular carcinoma, approximately 15 had melanoma, 9 had renal cell carcinoma and 9 had head and neck cancer. A male proportion of 75% to 85% and a mean age of 60 years, ranging from about 23 to 79, were recorded for the dose-escalation cohort. Patients were allowed to have had prior anti-PD-1, anti-PD-L1 or anti-CTLA-4 therapy, and 30% to 40% of the dose-escalation patients had previously received checkpoint inhibitors. Partial responses were achieved by three dose-escalation patients, of whom one had hepatocellular carcinoma and two had cutaneous melanoma. The point of sequencing TCRbeta in the periphery was to test whether ivuxolimab changed TCR sequence diversity and drove clonal T-cell expansion. The paper describes the monotherapy dose-escalation part (N ≈ 50 patients) of the phase I trial of ivuxolimab. The study at large found these results: In the 0.1-3.0 mg/kg groups, partial responders were among the patients with the lowest normalized peripheral clonal expansion, particularly in CD8+ T cells. After ivuxolimab, more expanded clones were found on average in CD8+ T cells than in CD4+ T cells. Low levels of normalized T-cell clonal expansion were also seen in some nonresponding patients. At doses of 0.1 to 3.0 mg/kg, clonal expansion of both CD4+ and CD8+ blood T cells was observed from baseline to week 6. Which antigens the clonally expanded peripheral T cells were specific for was not determined.

The trial excluded patients who had a history of autoimmune disease or were on systemic immunosuppression. Peripheral blood for TCR sequencing was collected from all dose cohorts at baseline, on cycle 4 day 1, and on cycle 7 day 1. The samples were drawn from a first-in-human, open-label, multicenter phase I dose-escalation trial of ivuxolimab. Adults with locally advanced or metastatic melanoma, renal cell carcinoma, hepatocellular carcinoma or head and neck squamous cell carcinoma were enrolled in the trial. Before TCR sequencing, CD4+ T cells and CD8+ T cells from peripheral blood were sorted into separate populations. Genomic DNA was isolated from the sorted cells so that the TCRbeta CDR3 region could be sequenced. The immunoSEQ Assay was used to sequence the TCRbeta CDR3 regions. Not all clones reach the TCRdb copy of this immuneACCESS table, which keeps in-frame sequences only. Checked studies attribute under half of the gap to unresolved V genes and leave the rest unexplained. The sample data list tens of thousands of clones, and about 89% of these were observed just once. The ten largest clonotypes hold more than 13% of the sample.

In its sample, this clone was seen once. The specificity of this receptor is unknown. No qualities accompany the bases; no much larger clone lies one base away. This sequence originates from an adult with an advanced solid tumor such as melanoma, head and neck, liver or kidney cancer. The material sequenced was CD4+ or CD8+ T cells sorted from blood, taken in a trial of the OX40 agonist ivuxolimab.

The DNA sequence reads TGTGCCAGCAGCCCAAGCGGGAGCATTGAGCAGTACTTC. Its product reads: CASSPSGSIEQYF. This sequence uses TRBV9 and TRBJ2-7; 8 of the junction bases match TRBD2. Taken from the germline V gene, the CDR1 and CDR2 loops are SGDLS and YYNGEE. The V end gives up 4 bases and the J end 7 bases, leaving 7 bases in the junction not matched to a gene. Including the terminal cysteine and phenylalanine, the CDR3 comprises 13 residues. Only CDR3 DNA remains: 39 bases, in frame from the first base.